This TCR beta chain was recorded in a study of blood T cell repertoires in COVID-19. The wider study: Material from acute and convalescent COVID-19 was sourced from the United States, Italy and Spain. T cells, B-cell-depleted T cells, or PBMCs provided the cDNA or gDNA that served as material.

Under the authors' procedure: Estimation of nucleated cell counts relied on the amplification of reference gene primers. Some clones are missing from TCRdb's copy, which holds only in-frame ones; the method was immunoSEQ multiplex PCR. V, J and clone size are those of that table, while D and trimming were read from the DNA. The sample yields over 120,000 clones, about 87% seen once. The CDR3 is made up of 14 amino acids. The ends were cut back, 10 bases at V and 0 bases at J, with 17 bases in the middle. Germline V gene lookup returns CDR1 SGHRS and CDR2 YFSETQ. The sample was peripheral blood. The rearrangement joins TRBV5-1 to TRBJ2-7, with a tentative D call TRBD1 (5 bases). This receptor was obtained from a woman in her forties or fifties with acute or convalescent COVID-19. CDR3 nucleotides: TGCGCCTGCCAGGACACCTCGAGCTCCTACGAGCAGTACTTC. Residues: CACQDTSSSYEQYF.